The 5 T cell receptor beta chains presented below share a single source sample, sequenced in a study of glioma-infiltrating T cells. Using RNA template, CDR3s of TCR alpha and beta were amplified with iRepertoire arm-PCR. One entry per CDR3 protein results from TCRdb running MiXCR on the multiplex PCR reads. The sample includes around 180,000 distinct CDR3 sequences, approximately 40% of them seen just once. The sequenced sample was glioma tissue, nonneoplastic brain tissue, or PBMCs (not recorded which). All receptors derive from a human donor with low-grade glioma or glioblastoma, undergoing nonglioma brain surgery, or in good health (not recorded which).

This rearrangement joins TRBV20-1 to TRBJ2-5; 8 positions match TRBD1. Trimming cost V 1 base and J 0 bases; bases outside gene matches: 4. Germline V gene lookup returns CDR1 DFQATT and CDR2 SNEGSKA (reference sequence). This CDR3 region has 15 residues. The DNA for the CDR3 is TGCAGTGCTAGAGTCGCAGGGGGCTACCAAGAGACCCAGTACTTC. Translated: CSARVAGGYQETQYF.

This rearrangement joins TRBV29-1 to TRBJ2-1, with 8 bases that match TRBD1. CDR1 is SQVTM and CDR2 is ANQGSEA in the germline V gene. V lost 6 bases to trimming and J lost 0 bases; unmatched junction nucleotides: 4. The CDR3 is 14 amino acids. CDR3 sequence reads: CSVGTGGSYNEQFF. CDR3 coding DNA: TGCAGCGTCGGTACAGGGGGCTCCTACAATGAGCAGTTCTTC.

This clonotype was seen many times. The chain links TRBV20-1 to TRBJ2-1, with 7 bases fitting TRBD2. The trim removed 4 bases at V and 6 bases at J, leaving 18 bases unmatched. The CDR3 has 17 residues. Germline loops: CDR1 DFQATT, CDR2 SNEGSKA (reference sequence). In DNA form, the CDR3 reads TGCAGTGCTAAGGGAACCAGGACTAGATGGAGTGGCAATGAGCAGTTCTTC. Protein product: CSAKGTRTRWSGNEQFF.

Comments on this clonotype: Given a much more abundant clone one base away, this may be a read error. The chain employs TRBV20-1 and TRBJ2-3, with a tentative D call TRBD1 (5 bases). The CDR3 has 14 amino acids. V was trimmed by 4 bases and J by 1 base, leaving 12 bases between them. Germline CDR1 reads DFQATT; CDR2 reads SNEGSKA (reference sequence). The CDR3 DNA is TGCAGTGCTAACACCTTACAGGGCACAGATACGCAGTATTTT. Translating it yields CSANTLQGTDTQYF.

The V call is TRBV27, the J call TRBJ2-7, with 9 bases lining up with TRBD2. The V gene end was trimmed by 5 bases and the J gene end by 5 bases; junction bases not matched to a gene: 7. Germline V lookup: CDR1 MNHEY, CDR2 SMNVEV (reference sequence). The CDR3 consists of 14 residues. The CDR3 DNA is TGTGCCAGCAGTAGCGGGAGGCCTATTAACGAGCAGTACTTC. Its translation: CASSSGRPINEQYF.